The rows below give T cell receptor beta chains drawn from one sample of a study of T cell repertoires in cytomegalovirus infection. TCRdb processed the reads anew with MiXCR; each CDR3 protein has one entry. The sample holds 200,000 to 300,000 distinct CDR3 sequences, around 8.7% seen once. The sequenced material came from PBMCs. The receptors here all came from a human donor in good health (CMV status not recorded). Some clones in this sample may be carry-over from other donors' samples. Each CDR3 is given with its conserved first and last residue. A D gene is named only where the DNA matches it firmly. Some rows have no size entry. The others give once, few or many, or a class for an expanded clone.

>15|TRBV11-2|TRBJ2-2|many|.
CASKLIGANTGELFF
TGTGCCAGCAAACTGATCGGGGCGAACACCGGGGAGCTGTTTTTT
>16|TRBV19|TRBJ1-6|few|TRBD1
CASSTPGQPYNSPLHF
TGTGCCAGTAGTACCCCGGGACAGCCATATAATTCACCCCTCCACTTT
>14|TRBV7-2|TRBJ2-1|many|.
CASSLAAEYNEQFF
TGTGCCAGCAGCTTAGCGGCAGAATACAATGAGCAGTTCTTC
>14|TRBV28|TRBJ2-7|.|.
CASSQPGGQGEQYF
TGTGCCAGCAGCCAGCCTGGGGGCCAAGGCGAGCAGTACTTC
>14|TRBV5-1|TRBJ2-5|few|TRBD1
CASWRTGGVETQYF
TGCGCCAGCTGGAGGACAGGGGGCGTGGAGACCCAGTACTTC
>13|TRBV7-7|TRBJ2-3|.|.
CASSQAGTDTQYF
TGTGCTAGCAGCCAGGCGGGGACAGATACGCAGTATTTT
>12|TRBV7-9|TRBJ2-7|medium-sized|.
CASSPSTYEQYF
TGTGCCAGCAGCCCTTCGACCTACGAGCAGTACTTC
>15|TRBV12-3/TRBV12-4|TRBJ1-1|many|.
CASSRQVLMNTEAFF
TGTGCCAGCAGCCGACAGGTCCTCATGAACACTGAAGCTTTCTTT
>16|TRBV19|TRBJ2-1|few|.
CASSLGTLSSYNEQFF
TGTGCCAGTAGCCTGGGGACCCTGAGCTCCTACAATGAGCAGTTCTTC
>17|TRBV12-3/TRBV12-4|TRBJ1-2|.|TRBD1
CACHSRTGESSGYGYTF
TGTGCCTGCCATTCCAGGACAGGGGAGAGTAGTGGCTATGGCTACACCTTC
>16|TRBV12-3/TRBV12-4|TRBJ1-2|many|TRBD1
CASSPSTGIANYGYTF
TGTGCCAGCAGCCCTTCGACAGGGATTGCAAACTATGGCTACACCTTC
>13|TRBV29-1|TRBJ1-4|.|.
CSVAGPSNEKLFF
TGCAGCGTTGCAGGACCCTCGAATGAAAAACTGTTTTTT
>17|TRBV15|TRBJ2-5|few|.
CATSRAHMTSTTGTQYF
TGTGCCACCAGCAGAGCTCATATGACGAGTACGACTGGGACCCAGTACTTC